This T cell receptor (beta chain) appears in the sequencing data of a study of blood T cell repertoires in COVID-19. Study information: The analysed material was cDNA or gDNA that came from T cells, B-cell-depleted T cells, or PBMCs.

Measured with immunoSEQ multiplex PCR; TCRdb has only the in-frame clones, and not every one. The table has approximately 150,000 clones, around 90% seen once. V was pared by 3 bases and J by 6 bases, with 15 bases between. This CDR3 is 14 amino acids long. Germline V lookup: CDR1 KGHSH, CDR2 LQKENI. This TCR derives from a man aged 55 to 69 with active or convalescent COVID-19. Sequenced material: peripheral blood. The chain couples TRBV18 to TRBJ2-7, with no clear D. CDR3 in amino acids: CASSPRKATGEQYF. The DNA of the CDR3 is TGTGCCAGCTCACCTCGGAAGGCCACGGGCGAGCAGTACTTC.